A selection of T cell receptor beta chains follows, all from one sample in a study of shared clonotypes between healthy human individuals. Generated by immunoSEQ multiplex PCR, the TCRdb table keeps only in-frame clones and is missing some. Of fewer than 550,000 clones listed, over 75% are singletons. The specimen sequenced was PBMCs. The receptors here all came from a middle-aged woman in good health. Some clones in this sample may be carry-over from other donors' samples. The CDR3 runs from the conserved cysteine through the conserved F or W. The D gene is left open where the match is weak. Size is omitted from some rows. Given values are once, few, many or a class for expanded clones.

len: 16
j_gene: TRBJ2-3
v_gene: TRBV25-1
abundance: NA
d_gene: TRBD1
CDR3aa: CASSTDRGDSTDTQYF
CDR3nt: TGTGCCAGCTCTACGGACAGGGGAGATAGCACAGATACGCAGTATTTT

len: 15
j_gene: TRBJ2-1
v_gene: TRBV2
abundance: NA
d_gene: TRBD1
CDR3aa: CASSGLDRARDKQFF
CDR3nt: TGTGCCAGCAGTGGCCTCGACAGGGCGCGAGATAAGCAGTTCTTC

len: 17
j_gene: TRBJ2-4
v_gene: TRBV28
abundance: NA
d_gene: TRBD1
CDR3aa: CASRIRDRAPAKNIQYF
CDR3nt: TGTGCCAGCAGAATCCGGGACAGGGCCCCAGCCAAAAACATTCAGTACTTC

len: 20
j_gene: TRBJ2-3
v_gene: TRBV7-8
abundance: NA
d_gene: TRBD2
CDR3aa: CASSSPWASGRRIRTDTQYF
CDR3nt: TGTGCCAGCAGCTCACCATGGGCTAGCGGGAGGAGAATACGCACAGATACGCAGTATTTT

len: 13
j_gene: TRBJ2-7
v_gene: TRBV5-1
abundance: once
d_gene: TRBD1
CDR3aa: CASSLEGTVEQYF
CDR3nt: TGCGCCAGCAGCTTGGAGGGGACAGTAGAACAGTACTTC

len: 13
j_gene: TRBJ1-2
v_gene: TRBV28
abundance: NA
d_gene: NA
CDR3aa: CASTLGGDYGYTF
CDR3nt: TGTGCCAGCACCCTAGGGGGGGACTATGGCTACACCTTC

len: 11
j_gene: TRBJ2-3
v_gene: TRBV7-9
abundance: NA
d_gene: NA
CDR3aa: CASSLSDTQYF
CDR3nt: TGTGCCAGCAGCTTAAGCGATACGCAGTATTTT

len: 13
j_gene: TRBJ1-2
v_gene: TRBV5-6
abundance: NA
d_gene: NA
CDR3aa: CASSLGRGGGYTF
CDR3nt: TGTGCCAGCAGCTTGGGCAGGGGAGGAGGCTACACCTTC

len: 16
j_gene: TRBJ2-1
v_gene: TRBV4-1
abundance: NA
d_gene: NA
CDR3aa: CASSQGSRSSYNEQFF
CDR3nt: TGCGCCAGCAGCCAAGGTTCTCGGAGCTCCTACAATGAGCAGTTCTTC

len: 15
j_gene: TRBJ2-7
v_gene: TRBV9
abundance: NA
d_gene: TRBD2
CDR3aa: CASSVVGGSIYEQYF
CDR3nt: TGTGCCAGCAGCGTAGTTGGCGGGAGTATCTACGAGCAGTACTTC

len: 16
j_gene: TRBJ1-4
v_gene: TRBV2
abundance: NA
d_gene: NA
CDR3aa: CASSEYIQAPQEKLFF
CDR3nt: TGTGCCAGCAGTGAATATATTCAGGCCCCTCAGGAAAAACTGTTTTTT

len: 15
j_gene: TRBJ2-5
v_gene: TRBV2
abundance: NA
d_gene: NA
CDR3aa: CASSPGHRIQETQYF
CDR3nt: TGTGCCAGCAGCCCGGGACATAGGATCCAAGAGACCCAGTACTTC

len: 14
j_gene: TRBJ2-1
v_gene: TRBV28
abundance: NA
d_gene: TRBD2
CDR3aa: CASRGTSGIGEQFF
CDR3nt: TGTGCCAGCAGGGGAACTAGCGGGATCGGTGAGCAGTTCTTC

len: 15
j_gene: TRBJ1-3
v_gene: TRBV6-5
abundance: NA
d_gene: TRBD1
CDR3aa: CASRPTGYSGNTIYF
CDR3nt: TGTGCCAGCAGACCGACAGGGTACTCTGGAAACACCATATATTTT

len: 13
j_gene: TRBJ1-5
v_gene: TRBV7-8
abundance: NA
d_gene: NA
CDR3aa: CASSLDLGQPQHF
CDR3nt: TGTGCCAGCAGCTTAGATTTGGGTCAGCCCCAGCATTTT

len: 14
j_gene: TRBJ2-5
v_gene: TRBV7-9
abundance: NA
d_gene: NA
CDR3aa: CASSLGTVQETQYF
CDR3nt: TGTGCCAGCAGCCTAGGGACGGTACAAGAGACCCAGTACTTC

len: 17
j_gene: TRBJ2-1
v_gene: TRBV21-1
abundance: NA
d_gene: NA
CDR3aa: CASSKDSSGSWVGEQFF
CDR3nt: TGTGCCAGCAGCAAAGATAGTAGCGGGAGTTGGGTGGGGGAGCAGTTCTTC

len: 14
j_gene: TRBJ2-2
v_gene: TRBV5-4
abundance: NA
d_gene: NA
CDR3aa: CASTPEALTGELFF
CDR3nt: TGTGCCAGCACCCCCGAGGCGCTTACCGGGGAGCTGTTTTTT

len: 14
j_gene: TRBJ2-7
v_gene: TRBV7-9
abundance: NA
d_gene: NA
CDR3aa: CASSLVGSGHEQYF
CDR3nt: TGTGCCAGCAGCTTAGTGGGAAGCGGCCACGAGCAGTACTTC